These 18 T cell receptor beta chains were all obtained from the same sample, sequenced in a study of T cells after yellow fever vaccination. A single record per CDR3 protein comes from TCRdb applying MiXCR to the 5' RACE reads. Of 300,000 to 400,000 distinct CDR3 sequences detected, around 13% appear once; the ten largest clones hold more than 3%. This specimen consisted of CD4+ T cells sorted from PBMCs, obtained 15 days after the yellow fever booster vaccination. Receptor source: a man younger than 35 who received the YFV17D yellow fever vaccine.

This clonotype has a handful of counts. The chain recombines TRBV12-3 or TRBV12-4 with TRBJ2-7; D unresolved. CDR3 size: 15 residues. Trimming stripped 2 bases from V and 2 bases from J, with 13 bases between. The CDR3 here is CASSLSFSPPYEQYF. The CDR3 DNA reads TGTGCCAGCAGTTTATCGTTCAGCCCGCCCTACGAGCAGTACTTC.

This clonotype was counted a few times. The chain joins TRBV7-2 to TRBJ2-2; TRBD1 matches at 11 bases. The ends lost 2 bases at V and 3 bases at J; junction bases unmatched: 8. The V gene's germline CDR1 is SGHTA and CDR2 FQGNSA. The CDR3 runs to 18 residues. This CDR3 is CASSLIARTGGHTGELFF. The DNA of the CDR3 is TGTGCCAGCAGCTTAATCGCGCGGACAGGGGGCCACACCGGGGAGCTGTTTTTT.

The CDR3 DNA reads as TGCAGCGCCGGACAGGGACGCTACGAGCAGTACGTC. As protein: CSAGQGRYEQYV. This chain uses TRBV29-1 with TRBJ2-7; 8 bases match TRBD1. Germline CDR1 is SQVTM and CDR2 is ANQGSEA. CDR3 length equals 12 residues. V was clipped by 7 bases and J by 3 bases; unmatched bases: 5.

The chain has TRBV10-3 and TRBJ2-3; D is unclear. V lost 0 bases and J lost 2, with 12 bases in between. The CDR3 sequence is 16 residues long. The germline CDR1 and CDR2 sequences are ENHRY and SYGVKD. CDR3 DNA sequence: TGTGCCATCAGTGAGTCAACGAGTCAGTTCACAGATACGCAGTATTTT. Its translation: CAISESTSQFTDTQYF.

V gene TRBV5-1 combines with J gene TRBJ2-1; D not resolved. Germline CDR1 and CDR2: SGHRS and YFSETQ. Trimming removed 7 bases from V and 6 bases from J, with 14 bases in between. The CDR3 has 13 residues. CDR3 in DNA: TGCGCCAGCGGGCACCCTCCTCCCAATGAGCAGTTCTTC. Translated, it gives CASGHPPPNEQFF.

The J gene is TRBJ2-3, the V gene TRBV6-5; D ambiguous. Germline CDR1 and CDR2: MNHEY and SVGAGI. This CDR3 has 11 amino acids. The V gene lost 5 bases and the J gene lost 6 bases, with 6 bases spanning the gap. CDR3: CASSKYDTQYF. The CDR3 bases are TGTGCCAGCAGTAAATACGATACGCAGTATTTT.

This chain joins TRBV5-1 and TRBJ2-1; TRBD2 matches 9 bases. Germline V gives CDR1 SGHRS, CDR2 YFSETQ. The CDR3 loop spans 15 amino acids. V lost 3 bases and J lost 7; bases outside the gene matches: 8. In DNA form, the CDR3 reads TGCGCCAGCAGCTGGTTGGCGGGGGGGCGGAATGAGCAGTTCTTC. Protein product: CASSWLAGGRNEQFF.

The chain recombines TRBV7-2 with TRBJ2-7; TRBD2 matches 10 bases. V lost 5 bases, J lost 3 bases, and 7 bases stayed unmatched. CDR1 and CDR2 from the germline V gene are SGHTA and FQGNSA. This CDR3 spans 15 amino acids. This chain's CDR3 is CASSQRASGGYEQYV. In DNA form, the CDR3 reads TGTGCCAGCAGCCAACGGGCTAGCGGGGGCTACGAGCAGTACGTC.

The rearrangement links TRBV10-3 to TRBJ1-6; 9 positions match TRBD1. CDR3 size: 14 residues. With V trimmed by 6 bases and J by 8 bases, 5 bases remained unmatched. The germline gives CDR1 ENHRY, CDR2 SYGVKD. The CDR3 reads CAIRVRDRDSPLHF. The CDR3 DNA reads TGTGCCATCAGAGTAAGGGACAGGGATTCACCCCTCCACTTT.

The chain joins TRBV4-1 to TRBJ2-1; a possible D gene is TRBD2 (7 bases). The V end was cut by 7 bases, the J end by 8 bases, with 21 bases between. The CDR3 is made up of 15 amino acids. CDR1 and CDR2 from the germline V gene are MGHRA and YSYEKL. The CDR3 sequence: CASTGFGGPRDEQFF. In DNA, the CDR3 is TGCGCCAGCACGGGGTTCGGGGGGCCTCGGGATGAGCAGTTCTTC.

The genes are TRBV5-4 and TRBJ2-1; TRBD2 matches 10 bases. The CDR3 runs to 15 residues. The V gene's germline CDR1 is SGHNT and CDR2 YYREEE (reference sequence). Losses at the gene ends were 3 bases for V and 4 bases for J; bases not matched to a gene: 4. CDR3 in DNA: TGTGCCAGCAGCTATCCGGGACTAGCGTACAATGAGCAGTTCTTC. Its translation is CASSYPGLAYNEQFF.

V and J are TRBV5-6 and TRBJ1-5; D is undetermined. This CDR3 is built from 16 residues. The V end lost 2 bases, the J end lost 3 bases, and 15 bases lay between the germline ends. CDR1 SGHDT and CDR2 YYEEEE come from the germline V gene. The CDR3 nucleotides read TGTGCCAGCAGCTTTCGGCAGGCCCCGATCAATCAGCCCCAGCATTTT. The encoded protein is CASSFRQAPINQPQHF.

This clonotype was seen more than once but under ten times. This chain joins TRBV3-1 and TRBJ2-5; possibly TRBD1 or TRBD2 for D (5 bases each). V was shortened by 4 bases and J by 5 bases, with 11 bases between the two germline ends. Germline lookup yields CDR1 LGHDT and CDR2 YNNKEL (reference sequence). This CDR3 is 13 amino acids long. Written as DNA, the CDR3 is TGTGCCAGCAGCCCGGGACGGACGGAGACCCAGTACTTC. This gives the protein CASSPGRTETQYF.

This sequence joins TRBV6-5 and TRBJ2-3; unclear D gene. Germline loops: CDR1 MNHEY, CDR2 SVGAGI. The CDR3 covers 14 residues. V was clipped by 4 bases and J by 4 bases, with 12 bases between them. The CDR3 protein is CASSFDKGSDTQYF. CDR3 nucleotides: TGTGCCAGCAGTTTCGACAAGGGTTCAGATACGCAGTATTTT.

This clonotype came up once. This chain joins TRBV3-1 and TRBJ2-1; tentative D call: TRBD2 (5 bases). The germline V gene has CDR1 LGHDT and CDR2 YNNKEL (reference sequence). Between the trimmed V and J ends, which lost 1 base and 2 bases, there was a span of 12 bases. The CDR3 spans 16 residues. The chain's CDR3 is CASSQAGSGPYNEQFF. The CDR3 bases are TGTGCCAGCAGCCAAGCGGGGTCGGGCCCCTACAATGAGCAGTTCTTC.

The rearrangement links TRBV20-1 to TRBJ2-2; D unresolved. The CDR3 is 12 residues long. Trimming pared 6 bases from V and 7 bases from J, leaving 12 bases between. Looked up from germline, CDR1 is DFQATT and CDR2 is SNEGSKA (reference sequence). Here the CDR3 DNA reads TGCAGTGCCCGACCCGGCGTCGGGGAGCTGTTTTTT. Amino acid sequence: CSARPGVGELFF.

This chain joins TRBV5-1 and TRBJ2-5; TRBD1 agrees at 11 bases. Trimming took 4 bases from V and 5 from J; bases not matched to a gene: 7. Germline assignment: CDR1 SGHRS and CDR2 YFSETQ. The length of the CDR3 is 15 residues. CDR3 DNA: TGCGCCAGCAGCGGGGGACAGGGGGGAGGCGAGACCCAGTACTTC. Protein sequence: CASSGGQGGGETQYF. Complete variable domain (other parts from reference TRBV5-1 and TRBJ2-5): KAGVTQTPRYLIKTRGQQVTLSCSPISGHRSVSWYQQTPGQGLQFLFEYFSETQRNKGNFPGRFSGRQFSNSRSEMNVSTLELGDSALYLCASSGGQGGGETQYFGPGTRLLVL.

J is TRBJ1-1 and V is TRBV4-1, with unresolved D. The V end lost 2 bases, the J end lost 1 base, and 17 bases lay between the germline ends. Per the germline V gene, CDR1 is MGHRA and CDR2 is YSYEKL. The CDR3 extends over 17 amino acids. The DNA of the CDR3 is TGCGCCAGCAGCCAACGGACCCCACTTAGTTCGAACACTGAAGCTTTCTTT. Its translation is CASSQRTPLSSNTEAFF.